These T cell receptor beta chains were read from a single sample in a study of shared clonotypes between healthy human individuals. Sequenced by immunoSEQ multiplex PCR; TCRdb stores in-frame clones only, minus some. The top ten clones hold over 0.12% of a sample with a few million clones, roughly nine tenths of them seen once. Material: naive CD4+ T cells sorted from blood. The receptor set was obtained from a man younger than 30 in good health. Both conserved end residues are part of each CDR3. Each record gives: D gene, V gene, J gene, CDR3 length, clone size, CDR3 protein, CDR3 DNA. The D gene is left open where the match is weak. The size of a clone is reported for some rows only, either as once, few or many, or as a class for expanded clones.

TRBD2	TRBV5-4	TRBJ2-7	17	NA	CASSGGGGLASSYEQYF	TGTGCCAGCAGCGGCGGGGGGGGACTAGCGAGCTCCTACGAGCAGTACTTC
NA	TRBV9	TRBJ1-1	15	once	CASSGGQLAVTEAFF	TGTGCCAGCAGCGGAGGACAGTTAGCGGTCACTGAAGCTTTCTTT
NA	TRBV27	TRBJ2-2	13	NA	CASWAGRVGELFF	TGTGCCAGCTGGGCGGGACGCGTCGGGGAGCTGTTTTTT
NA	TRBV13	TRBJ2-2	16	NA	CASSPVGPTNTGELFF	TGTGCCAGCAGCCCTGTGGGGCCGACAAACACCGGGGAGCTGTTTTTT
TRBD2	TRBV4-1	TRBJ2-5	17	NA	CASSSPRQRAGEETQYF	TGCGCCAGCAGCTCCCCCCGACAACGAGCGGGGGAAGAGACCCAGTACTTC
TRBD2	TRBV11-2	TRBJ2-2	16	NA	CASRPRSGRAAGELFF	TGTGCCAGCAGACCCCGAAGCGGGAGGGCCGCCGGGGAGCTGTTTTTT
NA	TRBV6-1	TRBJ1-2	11	NA	CASSLPGGYTF	TGTGCCAGCAGCCTCCCCGGGGGCTACACCTTC
NA	TRBV21-1	TRBJ1-2	18	NA	CASRLNDTDPAPSYGYTF	TGTGCCAGCAGATTAAACGACACAGATCCTGCTCCTTCCTATGGCTACACCTTC
NA	TRBV28	TRBJ2-1	17	NA	CASSLEPGGSSYNEQFF	TGTGCCAGCAGTTTAGAACCTGGGGGCTCCTCCTACAATGAGCAGTTCTTC
TRBD1	TRBV18	TRBJ1-2	17	NA	CASSPEPNRGQNYGYTF	TGTGCCAGCTCACCAGAACCCAACAGGGGACAGAACTATGGCTACACCTTC
NA	TRBV28	TRBJ1-5	16	NA	CASSFVVWVISQPQHF	TGTGCCAGCAGTTTCGTCGTTTGGGTTATCAGTCAGCCCCAGCATTTT
NA	TRBV10-3	TRBJ2-6	15	NA	CAISGSGSGANVLTF	TGTGCCATCAGTGGATCAGGCTCTGGGGCCAACGTCCTGACTTTC
TRBD1	TRBV19	TRBJ2-2	14	NA	CASSRQGFIGELFF	TGTGCCAGTAGTCGACAGGGATTTATCGGGGAGCTGTTTTTT
NA	TRBV9	TRBJ2-3	15	NA	CASSVEGLNTDTQYF	TGTGCCAGCAGCGTAGAGGGGCTCAACACAGATACGCAGTATTTT
NA	TRBV11-3	TRBJ2-3	18	NA	CASSLELELGGSSDTQYF	TGTGCCAGCAGCTTAGAGCTAGAACTAGGTGGATCCTCAGATACGCAGTATTTT
NA	TRBV6-5	TRBJ2-7	16	NA	CASSSDGGDSLHEQYF	TGTGCCAGCAGTTCCGATGGAGGGGACAGTCTCCACGAGCAGTACTTC
NA	TRBV14	TRBJ1-6	17	NA	CASSQDKVAGYNSPLHF	TGTGCCAGCAGCCAAGATAAAGTTGCAGGATATAATTCACCCCTCCACTTT
NA	TRBV2	TRBJ2-1	11	NA	CASSRWTEQFF	TGTGCCAGCAGTCGTTGGACGGAGCAGTTCTTC
TRBD1	TRBV7-2	TRBJ1-5	16	NA	CASSRGQLISNQPQHF	TGTGCCAGCAGCCGGGGACAGCTTATCAGCAATCAGCCCCAGCATTTT
NA	TRBV9	TRBJ2-3	15	NA	CASSVDTLEGRTQYF	TGTGCCAGCAGCGTAGATACTCTAGAGGGGCGTACGCAGTATTTT
TRBD1	TRBV5-1	TRBJ2-7	14	NA	CASSLEQGSYEQYF	TGCGCCAGCAGCTTGGAACAGGGGAGTTACGAGCAGTACTTC
NA	TRBV6-4	TRBJ1-3	14	NA	CASSDENSGNTIYF	TGTGCCAGCAGTGACGAAAACTCTGGAAACACCATATATTTT
NA	TRBV18	TRBJ1-5	15	NA	CASSRSGGPNQPQHF	TGTGCCAGCTCAAGGTCGGGGGGCCCGAATCAGCCCCAGCATTTT
NA	TRBV6-5	TRBJ1-2	11	NA	CASRSDYGYTF	TGTGCCAGCAGGTCCGACTATGGCTACACCTTC
TRBD2	TRBV29-1	TRBJ2-7	14	NA	CSVEGVSGGYEQYF	TGCAGCGTTGAAGGGGTTTCGGGGGGCTACGAGCAGTACTTC
NA	TRBV7-2	TRBJ1-6	16	NA	CASSLVGSSYNSPLHF	TGTGCCAGCAGCTTAGTAGGTAGCTCCTATAATTCACCCCTCCACTTT
NA	TRBV6-5	TRBJ1-1	15	NA	CASRTPGARPTEAFF	TGTGCCAGCAGAACTCCTGGGGCGAGACCGACTGAAGCTTTCTTT
TRBD1	TRBV30	TRBJ1-5	15	NA	CAWSQDRGPGQPQHF	TGTGCCTGGAGTCAGGACAGGGGTCCGGGCCAGCCCCAGCATTTT
NA	TRBV5-1	TRBJ2-2	15	NA	CASSRTGINTGELFF	TGCGCCAGCAGCCGGACGGGAATTAACACCGGGGAGCTGTTTTTT
NA	TRBV12-5	TRBJ2-2	13	NA	CASGLEVAGELFF	TGTGCTAGTGGTTTGGAGGTGGCCGGGGAGCTGTTTTTT
TRBD2	TRBV30	TRBJ2-1	14	NA	CAWNWAPGGNEQFF	TGTGCCTGGAACTGGGCCCCGGGGGGGAATGAGCAGTTCTTC
TRBD1	TRBV6-1	TRBJ1-5	14	NA	CASRKTGANQPQHF	TGTGCCAGCAGAAAGACAGGGGCCAATCAGCCCCAGCATTTT
TRBD1	TRBV2	TRBJ1-1	16	NA	CASSVHRITGATEAFF	TGTGCCAGCAGTGTACACCGGATCACAGGGGCCACTGAAGCTTTCTTT
TRBD2	TRBV19	TRBJ2-2	14	once	CATLSGGNTGELFF	TGTGCCACCCTTAGCGGGGGTAACACCGGGGAGCTGTTTTTT
TRBD1	TRBV6-5	TRBJ1-5	16	NA	CASSSPGQGSNQPQHF	TGTGCCAGCAGTTCTCCCGGACAGGGTAGCAATCAGCCCCAGCATTTT
NA	TRBV7-2	TRBJ1-1	14	NA	CASSSQGLNTEAFF	TGTGCCAGCAGCTCGCAGGGTCTAAACACTGAAGCTTTCTTT
TRBD2	TRBV5-1	TRBJ2-7	14	NA	CASSAGGATGEQYF	TGCGCCAGCAGCGCGGGGGGGGCTACTGGCGAGCAGTACTTC
NA	TRBV7-2	TRBJ1-5	15	few	CASSSTGLVNQPQHF	TGTGCCAGCAGCTCCACCGGGCTAGTCAATCAGCCCCAGCATTTT